A selection of T cell receptor beta chains follows, all from one sample in a study of T cell responses to AZD1222 COVID-19 vaccine. Repertoires were generated with immunoSEQ multiplex PCR, while TCRdb's copy carries only in-frame clones and drops some. The sample contains some 190,000 clones, about 86% of which appear only once. Sequencing was performed on peripheral blood, taken on day 0 of AZD1222 vaccination. Every receptor here comes from an adult in good health. Each CDR3 is given with its conserved first and last residue. The D gene is left open where the match is weak. Some rows mark clone size as missing; the rest say once, few, many or name a class of expanded clone.

CDR3 DNA,CDR3 protein,V gene,clone size,D gene,J gene
TGTGCCAGCAAAGGGACAGGGAATCACGAGCAGTACTTC,CASKGTGNHEQYF,TRBV2,few,TRBD1,TRBJ2-7
TGTGCCAGCAGGCCGGTCAGGGGCTCAAGAAATGAGCAGTTCTTC,CASRPVRGSRNEQFF,TRBV11-2,.,.,TRBJ2-1
TGTGCCACGGGGAACAGGGGTGATTTTGGCTACACCTTC,CATGNRGDFGYTF,TRBV24-1,once,TRBD1,TRBJ1-2
TGTGCCAGTAGTACAGCCCGGTATCAGCCCCAGCATTTT,CASSTARYQPQHF,TRBV19,.,.,TRBJ1-5
TGTGCCAGCAGCTTAGCGGGGACGGACCGCGGTGGGAATGAGCAGTTCTTC,CASSLAGTDRGGNEQFF,TRBV7-9,.,.,TRBJ2-1
TGTGCCAGCAGTTTAGGGGGTGAGAATACGCAGTATTTT,CASSLGGENTQYF,TRBV27,.,.,TRBJ2-3
TGTGCCACCAGCAGAGATGAAGGGGGGCTAGGTGAGCAGTTCTTC,CATSRDEGGLGEQFF,TRBV15,.,.,TRBJ2-1
TGTGCCAGCTCACCAGGGGGGCTGGAGACCCAGTACTTC,CASSPGGLETQYF,TRBV18,.,.,TRBJ2-5
TGTGCCAGCAGCTTAGTTTCGGGGCTTGGAAACACCATATATTTT,CASSLVSGLGNTIYF,TRBV7-9,.,.,TRBJ1-3
TGTGCCAGCTCACCTCTCCGACTAGCGGAAAGCACAGATACGCAGTATTTT,CASSPLRLAESTDTQYF,TRBV18,.,TRBD2,TRBJ2-3
TGTGCCATCAGTGAGTCTTCAGCCCGGGAGTCTGAAGCTTTCTTT,CAISESSARESEAFF,TRBV10-3,.,.,TRBJ1-1
TGTGCCAGCAGTTACTCTTCAGGGGATGGATCCTACGAGCAGTACTTC,CASSYSSGDGSYEQYF,TRBV6-5,.,.,TRBJ2-7
TGCGCCAGCAGCCACCAAGACAGGGTAGGTCAGCCCCAGCATTTT,CASSHQDRVGQPQHF,TRBV4-1,.,TRBD1,TRBJ1-5
TGTGCCAGCTCACTTAGATCCGAGCAGTACTTC,CASSLRSEQYF,TRBV18,.,.,TRBJ2-7
TGTGCCTGGAGTGGAACTTTTAGCAATCAGCCCCAGCATTTT,CAWSGTFSNQPQHF,TRBV30,.,.,TRBJ1-5
TGTGCCATCAGTGACGGGAATCACTATGGCTACACCTTC,CAISDGNHYGYTF,TRBV10-3,.,.,TRBJ1-2
TGTGCCAGCAGGTTGGGATATAATTCACCCCTCCACTTT,CASRLGYNSPLHF,TRBV6-5,few,.,TRBJ1-6
TGTGCCAGCAGCTTGGCTGGGGTGGGCACTGAAGCTTTCTTT,CASSLAGVGTEAFF,TRBV5-4,.,.,TRBJ1-1
TGTGCCAGCAGCGACTGGACAGAGCAAGAGACCCAGTACTTC,CASSDWTEQETQYF,TRBV28,few,.,TRBJ2-5
TGCGCCAGCAGCCAAGAATCAGGGGCCGTCTATTCACCCCTCCACTTT,CASSQESGAVYSPLHF,TRBV4-1,.,.,TRBJ1-6
TGTGCCAGCAGCTTAGCTGGACATCCCGGGGCCAAAAACATTCAGTACTTC,CASSLAGHPGAKNIQYF,TRBV7-9,.,.,TRBJ2-4
TGTGCCAGCAGCTTAGTTCCGAATGACTACAATGAGCAGTTCTTC,CASSLVPNDYNEQFF,TRBV7-2,.,.,TRBJ2-1
TGTGCCAGCAGTTACGGGGGGGGCAGGGGCAATCAGCCCCAGCATTTT,CASSYGGGRGNQPQHF,TRBV28,.,.,TRBJ1-5
TGTGCCTGGAGTGTAGGGCCTGGGTACACCATATATTTT,CAWSVGPGYTIYF,TRBV30,.,.,TRBJ1-3
TGTGCCAGCAGCTTAGCGGAAGGGCGCCTCTACTCACCCCTCCACTTT,CASSLAEGRLYSPLHF,TRBV7-9,.,.,TRBJ1-6
TGTGCCTGGGCTGGTGGGGAGGGCTACACCTTC,CAWAGGEGYTF,TRBV30,once,.,TRBJ1-2
TGTGCCAGCAGCTCTCCCTTCGCGGGCTTAGGAACTGAAGCTTTCTTT,CASSSPFAGLGTEAFF,TRBV27,few,.,TRBJ1-1
TGCGCCAGCGCAGGCGGGGGGCGATCAGAAGCTTTCTTT,CASAGGGRSEAFF,TRBV5-1,.,.,TRBJ1-1
TGTGCCAGCAGTGCCAGGGGAACTAGCACAGATACGCAGTATTTT,CASSARGTSTDTQYF,TRBV6-4,.,.,TRBJ2-3
TGTGCCAGCAGTTTTGGGGCGGCTGGGGGACCCGAAAAACTGTTTTTT,CASSFGAAGGPEKLFF,TRBV27,.,.,TRBJ1-4
TGTGCCACCAGTGATTTCGACGGGCACGAGCAGTTCTTC,CATSDFDGHEQFF,TRBV24-1,.,.,TRBJ2-1
TGTGCCAGCAGCTTAGGGTCGACAGGGGAAGATACGCAGTATTTT,CASSLGSTGEDTQYF,TRBV11-3,.,TRBD1,TRBJ2-3
TGTGCCAGCAGTTTACTAGCGGGGGGGATCGGGGAGCTGTTTTTT,CASSLLAGGIGELFF,TRBV28,few,TRBD2,TRBJ2-2
TGTGCCAGCGGGCAGGGAAGAAGGTACAATGAGCAGTTCTTC,CASGQGRRYNEQFF,TRBV2,.,.,TRBJ2-1
TGTGCCAGCAGTGCCCCTGAGACTTTCGAGCAGTACTTC,CASSAPETFEQYF,TRBV25-1,.,.,TRBJ2-7
TGTGCCAGCAGCGAGGACAGGGGGCGGGTCTATGGCTACACCTTC,CASSEDRGRVYGYTF,TRBV7-9,once,TRBD1,TRBJ1-2
TGTGCCAGCAGCTCAGCGGGGGGCTCCTACGAGCAGTACTTC,CASSSAGGSYEQYF,TRBV7-3,.,TRBD2,TRBJ2-7
TGTGCCAGCAGCTTAGCGGGGGGACAATACAATGAGCAGTTCTTC,CASSLAGGQYNEQFF,TRBV7-2,once,.,TRBJ2-1
TGTGCCAGCTCGGAGACAGGGGGCTTAAAGAATTCACCCCTCCACTTT,CASSETGGLKNSPLHF,TRBV18,.,TRBD1,TRBJ1-6
TGTGCCTGGAGTGTAGGGGGGGACCATACGCAGTATTTT,CAWSVGGDHTQYF,TRBV30,.,.,TRBJ2-3
TGTGCCAGTTCGGTGTCATCTAGCACAGATACGCAGTATTTT,CASSVSSSTDTQYF,TRBV19,.,.,TRBJ2-3
.,CASRPVAKVARGSPLHF,TRBV21-1,.,.,TRBJ1-6
TGTGCCAGCAGAGGAGGAAACACCATATATTTT,CASRGGNTIYF,TRBV9,.,.,TRBJ1-3
TGCGCCAGCAGCCAAATCCGGGACAGAAGTTCACCCCTCCACTTT,CASSQIRDRSSPLHF,TRBV4-1,.,TRBD1,TRBJ1-6
TGTGCCTGGAGTGCCCCTCGGGGTTTGAACACTGAAGCTTTCTTT,CAWSAPRGLNTEAFF,TRBV30,.,.,TRBJ1-1
TGTGCCAGCAGCGTAGCTCCGACAGGTCCAAATGGAAACACCATATATTTT,CASSVAPTGPNGNTIYF,TRBV9,.,.,TRBJ1-3
TGTGCCACCAGCGGGGGACCCTATTCACCCCTCCACTTT,CATSGGPYSPLHF,TRBV15,once,.,TRBJ1-6
TGTGCCATCAGTGAGCGGGCTGGTCCTAATGAAAAACTGTTTTTT,CAISERAGPNEKLFF,TRBV10-3,.,.,TRBJ1-4
TGCGCCAGCAGCCGGCGGGCCGGCACAGATACGCAGTATTTT,CASSRRAGTDTQYF,TRBV4-1,.,.,TRBJ2-3
TGTGCCAGCAGTTACTCCGGGACAGGGACCTACTATGGCTACACCTTC,CASSYSGTGTYYGYTF,TRBV6-5,.,TRBD1,TRBJ1-2
TGCGCCAGCAGCCCATTTCCTGGGGCCAACGTCCTGACTTTC,CASSPFPGANVLTF,TRBV4-3,.,.,TRBJ2-6
TGTGCCAGCAGCGTAGAGAGGGGGGCGTACAATGAGCAGTTCTTC,CASSVERGAYNEQFF,TRBV9,.,.,TRBJ2-1
TGCGCCAGCAGCCAAGCGGGGGGAAGGGGAAACACCATATATTTT,CASSQAGGRGNTIYF,TRBV4-1,.,.,TRBJ1-3
TGCGCCAGCAGTCAATCGGTTGACACCCTACCAGGAAACATTCAGTACTTC,CASSQSVDTLPGNIQYF,TRBV23-1,.,.,TRBJ2-4
TGTGCCTGGAGTGTAAGGCAGGGCTACGAGCAGTACTTC,CAWSVRQGYEQYF,TRBV30,.,.,TRBJ2-7
TGTGCCAGCTCGCCACAGGGGGGGATGAACACTGAAGCTTTCTTT,CASSPQGGMNTEAFF,TRBV18,.,TRBD1,TRBJ1-1
TGTGCCAGCAGCTTAGCTGCGGATTTCGGGGAGCTGTTTTTT,CASSLAADFGELFF,TRBV7-7,few,.,TRBJ2-2